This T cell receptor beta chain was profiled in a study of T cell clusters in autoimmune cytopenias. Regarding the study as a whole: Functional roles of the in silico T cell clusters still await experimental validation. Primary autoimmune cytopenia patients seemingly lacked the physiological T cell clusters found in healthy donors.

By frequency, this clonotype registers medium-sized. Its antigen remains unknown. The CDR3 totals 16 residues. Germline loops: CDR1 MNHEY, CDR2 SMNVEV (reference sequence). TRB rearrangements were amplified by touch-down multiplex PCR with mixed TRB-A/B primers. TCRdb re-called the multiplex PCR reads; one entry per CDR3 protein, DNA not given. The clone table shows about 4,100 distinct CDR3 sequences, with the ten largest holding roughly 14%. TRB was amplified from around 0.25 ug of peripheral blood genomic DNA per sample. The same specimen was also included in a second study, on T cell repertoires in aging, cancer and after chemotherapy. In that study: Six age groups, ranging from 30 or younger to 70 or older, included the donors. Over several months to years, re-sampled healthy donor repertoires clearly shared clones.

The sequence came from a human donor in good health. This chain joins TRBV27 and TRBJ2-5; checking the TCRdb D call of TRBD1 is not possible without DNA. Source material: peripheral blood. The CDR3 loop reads CASSPLVTRLQETQYF.